Presented here are 29 T cell receptor beta chains from one specimen sequenced in a study of blood T cell repertoires in COVID-19. Sequencing used immunoSEQ multiplex PCR; TCRdb keeps in-frame clones, though not all of them. The data show about 670,000 clones, 85% to 90% seen once. The sample was peripheral blood. The source of these receptors is a woman aged 18-29 years with acute or convalescent COVID-19.

The chain joins TRBV6-2 or TRBV6-3 to TRBJ2-1, with 7 nucleotides matching TRBD2. Germline lookup yields CDR1 MNHEY and CDR2 SVGEGT. With 2 bases clipped from V and 7 bases from J, the junction kept 8 bases outside the gene matches. CDR3 length: 15 residues. The CDR3 reads CASSYGSGVRNEQFF. DNA for the CDR3: TGTGCCAGCAGTTACGGGAGCGGGGTAAGGAATGAGCAGTTCTTC.

The rearrangement uses TRBV11-1 and TRBJ2-7; maybe TRBD2 (5 bases). CDR1 is SGHAT and CDR2 is FQDESV in the germline V gene (reference sequence). Trimming shortened V by 5 bases and J by 0 bases, and 8 bases separated the two germline ends. This CDR3 spans 13 amino acids. The CDR3, as DNA: TGTGCCAGCAGCCGAGGGAGCTCCTACGAGCAGTACTTC. Its translation is CASSRGSSYEQYF.

The chain joins TRBV4-1 to TRBJ2-7, with 8 positions matching TRBD2. CDR3 length equals 19 residues. The V segment lost 0 bases and the J segment 3 bases; nucleotides outside the gene matches: 16. Germline assignment: CDR1 MGHRA and CDR2 YSYEKL. CDR3 protein: CASSQDFRRATSANYEQYF. The CDR3 DNA sequence: TGCGCCAGCAGCCAAGATTTTCGCCGGGCGACTAGCGCTAACTACGAGCAGTACTTC.

The genes are TRBV4-2 and TRBJ2-1; 9 bases match TRBD2. The CDR3 is 16 residues long. CDR1 and CDR2 (germline): LGHNA, YNFKEQ. Germline trimming cut 3 bases from V and 1 base from J; bases unmatched to any gene: 4. The CDR3 is CASSQGGGASYNEQFF. The CDR3 coding sequence is TGTGCCAGCAGCCAGGGCGGGGGGGCATCCTACAATGAGCAGTTCTTC.

This clone has just one count. The rearrangement links TRBV7-6 to TRBJ2-7, with TRBD1 matching over 7 bases. J lost 0 bases, V lost 1 base, and 15 bases had no gene match. Germline CDR1 and CDR2: SGHVS and FNYEAQ. The CDR3 runs to 19 residues. CDR3 amino acids: CASSLEHRDSRLLSYEQYF. The CDR3 DNA follows: TGTGCCAGCAGCTTAGAGCACCGGGACAGCCGCCTTCTCTCCTACGAGCAGTACTTC.

Regarding this clone: Germline and junction disagree at one end, which may indicate a read error. The chain combines TRBV6-5 with TRBJ1-2; unclear D gene. The CDR3 length is 16 residues. CDR1 and CDR2 (germline): MNHEY, SVGAGI. For the CDR3, the DNA is TGTGCCAGCAGTCACTCGGTGGCGGGCGAAGATAGAAGCTACACCTTC. It yields the protein CASSHSVAGEDRSYTF.

This sequence joins TRBV6-5 and TRBJ2-7; 8 positions match TRBD1. Germline CDR1 reads MNHEY; CDR2 reads SVGAGI. Trimming cost V 5 bases and J 3 bases; bases outside gene matches: 9. The CDR3 runs 15 residues. Here the CDR3 reads CASSPLQGAVYEQYF. The CDR3, as DNA: TGTGCCAGCAGTCCGCTGCAGGGGGCAGTCTACGAGCAGTACTTC.

The chain uses TRBV2 and TRBJ1-1; 10 bases agree with TRBD1. The V and J ends lost 5 bases and 6 bases, in that order; junction bases with no gene match: 6. CDR1 and CDR2 from the germline V gene are SNHLY and FYNNEI. The CDR3 length is 14 residues. CDR3 protein: CASSSGQGSAEAFF. CDR3 coding DNA: TGTGCCAGCAGTTCGGGACAGGGGAGCGCTGAAGCTTTCTTT.

V usage is TRBV20-1 and J usage is TRBJ1-1, with TRBD1 matching over 8 bases. Looked up from germline, CDR1 is DFQATT and CDR2 is SNEGSKA (reference sequence). The CDR3 has 12 residues. J was trimmed by 8 bases and V by 3 bases; bases with no gene match: 5. CDR3 DNA: TGCAGTGCTAGTCAGGGGGCTCTCGAAGCTTTCTTT. It yields the protein CSASQGALEAFF.

The gene calls are TRBV19 and TRBJ1-5, with D unresolved. Trimming shortened V by 5 bases and J by 3 bases, and 11 bases separated the two germline ends. The germline CDR1 and CDR2 sequences are LNHDA and SQIVND (reference sequence). The CDR3 is 14 amino acids. CDR3 loop: CASSRGNDNQPQHF. The CDR3 region has the DNA TGTGCCAGTAGTCGAGGGAACGACAATCAGCCCCAGCATTTT.

The CDR3 spells CAWSFLSNTGELFF. The CDR3, as DNA: TGTGCCTGGAGTTTTTTGTCTAACACCGGGGAGCTGTTTTTT. This chain uses TRBV30 with TRBJ2-2; no clear D. Germline lookup yields CDR1 GTSNPN and CDR2 SVGIG (reference sequence). V lost 2 bases and J 2 bases, leaving 9 bases between the germline ends. CDR3 size: 14 residues.

The V call is TRBV7-8, the J call TRBJ1-3, with D possibly TRBD1 on 5 matching bases. The CDR3 is 14 amino acids. Germline V gives CDR1 SGHVS, CDR2 FQNEAQ. Trimming stripped 5 bases from V and 8 bases from J, with 16 bases between. CDR3 region: CASSPVRGGDTIYF. Written as DNA, the CDR3 is TGTGCCAGCAGCCCCGTCCGGGGGGGGGACACCATATATTTT.

This clone was observed once. This rearrangement joins TRBV11-3 to TRBJ1-1; D is unclear. Germline-derived CDR1 and CDR2 are SGHNT and YENEEA. V gave up 4 bases and J gave up 2 bases, with 11 bases separating them. CDR3 length: 14 residues. For the CDR3, the DNA is TGTGCCAGCAGCTCTGGCCGGGGTAACACTGAAGCTTTCTTT. Its translation: CASSSGRGNTEAFF.

This chain uses TRBV10-3 with TRBJ1-1; D uncertain. Germline lookup yields CDR1 ENHRY and CDR2 SYGVKD. Deletions cut 2 bases from V and 5 bases from J, with 15 bases between. The CDR3 sequence is 15 residues long. The DNA of the CDR3 is TGTGCCATCAGTGAGGGGCAGGACCGAGGGACTGAAGCTTTCTTT. The encoded protein is CAISEGQDRGTEAFF.

The chain links TRBV4-1 to TRBJ2-7; 7 nucleotides align to TRBD1. In germline, CDR1 is MGHRA, CDR2 YSYEKL. V was clipped by 3 bases and J by 2 bases; unmatched bases: 16. CDR3 length: 18 residues. In DNA, the CDR3 is TGCGCCAGCAGCCATCATTTCTTAGGGACAGCCAACCCCTACGAGCAGTACTTC. Translating it yields CASSHHFLGTANPYEQYF.

The chain carries TRBV5-6 and TRBJ2-7; a possible D gene is TRBD1 (6 bases). Per the germline V gene, CDR1 is SGHDT and CDR2 is YYEEEE. This CDR3 is 13 amino acids long. V shed 5 bases and J shed 3 bases, with 12 bases lying between them. The CDR3 protein is CASSWDTNYEQYF. DNA for the CDR3: TGTGCCAGCAGTTGGGACACCAACTACGAGCAGTACTTC.

The V call is TRBV7-2, the J call TRBJ1-2; the match to TRBD1 covers 7 bases. Trimming cost V 5 bases and J 0 bases; bases outside gene matches: 6. The CDR3 is 15 residues long. The V gene's germline CDR1 is SGHTA and CDR2 FQGNSA. The CDR3 DNA reads TGTGCCAGCAGCCCACGGACAGGAGCTAACTATGGCTACACCTTC. Its translation: CASSPRTGANYGYTF.

In this sample, this clone turned up once. The chain couples TRBV5-1 to TRBJ1-2; TRBD1 aligns across 8 bases. Germline V gene sequence: CDR1 SGHRS, CDR2 YFSETQ. The CDR3 length is 15 residues. Trimming took 4 bases from V and 1 from J; bases not matched to a gene: 6. The CDR3 bases are TGCGCCAGCAGCCCCGGGACAGGTGGTAACTATGGCTACACCTTC. This sequence encodes CASSPGTGGNYGYTF.

V is TRBV19 and J is TRBJ1-2, with D perhaps TRBD1 (6 bases). Trimming left V 3 bases short and J 4 bases short, with 9 bases between. This CDR3 is 13 amino acids long. The V gene's germline CDR1 is LNHDA and CDR2 SQIVND (reference sequence). CDR3 protein: CASSMDRLYGYTF. The CDR3 nucleotides are TGTGCCAGTAGTATGGACAGACTCTATGGCTACACCTTC.

This sequence joins TRBV5-6 and TRBJ2-7; 8 nucleotides line up with TRBD1. The germline CDR1 and CDR2 sequences are SGHDT and YYEEEE. V lost 4 bases to trimming and J lost 3 bases; unmatched junction nucleotides: 6. This CDR3 has 14 residues. The CDR3 DNA sequence: TGTGCCAGCAGCAAATGGACAGGGAGCTACGAGCAGTACTTC. This sequence encodes CASSKWTGSYEQYF.

This chain links TRBV2 with TRBJ1-4; 9 bases are a match to TRBD1. Per the germline V gene, CDR1 is SNHLY and CDR2 is FYNNEI. The CDR3 has 14 residues. Unmatched junction bases numbered 7, after V lost 6 bases and J lost 8 bases. CDR3 protein: CASRQDRGGEKLFF. Here the CDR3 DNA reads TGTGCCAGCAGGCAAGACAGGGGGGGCGAAAAACTGTTTTTT.

The V and J genes are TRBV7-3 and TRBJ1-2, with TRBD1 as a possible D gene (5 bases). The CDR3 extends over 13 amino acids. Germline lookup yields CDR1 SGHTA and CDR2 FQGTGA. Trimming removed 5 bases from V and 0 bases from J, with 7 bases in between. CDR3 in amino acids: CASSKQANYGYTF. The CDR3 bases are TGTGCCAGCAGCAAACAGGCTAACTATGGCTACACCTTC.

The V call is TRBV18, the J call TRBJ1-1; tentatively, D is TRBD1 (6 bases). Germline CDR1 is KGHSH and CDR2 is LQKENI. With 5 bases removed from V and 12 bases from J, the gap between germline ends came to 22 bases. This CDR3 has 14 amino acids. The chain's CDR3 is CASSSDSVGVETFF. Written as DNA, the CDR3 is TGTGCCAGCTCATCGGACAGCGTCGGGGTTGAGACTTTCTTT.

The V and J genes are TRBV5-1 and TRBJ2-7; 8 bases match TRBD2. This CDR3 contains 15 residues. Germline-derived CDR1 and CDR2 are SGHRS and YFSETQ. V trimming: 4 bases; J trimming: 3 bases; junction bases outside the gene matches: 9. The CDR3 DNA is TGCGCCAGCAGCGTGACCGGGACTAGTCACTACGAGCAGTACTTC. Amino acids: CASSVTGTSHYEQYF.

The chain uses TRBV6-2 or TRBV6-3 and TRBJ2-4; TRBD2 might be the D (6 bases). V lost 5 bases to trimming and J lost 3 bases, with 14 bases between them. From germline, CDR1 is MNHEY and CDR2 SVGEGT. The CDR3 consists of 15 residues. In nucleotides, the CDR3 is TGTGCCAGCAGTAAACAGACAGCGGGCAAAAACATTCAGTACTTC. Residues: CASSKQTAGKNIQYF.

This chain uses TRBV19 with TRBJ1-1; no clear D gene. The CDR3 runs to 15 residues. The germline V and J ends were trimmed by 3 bases and 4 bases, with 15 bases remaining between them. CDR1 is LNHDA and CDR2 is SQIVND in the germline V gene (reference sequence). CDR3 sequence: CASSIGGSGGTEAFF. The CDR3 DNA reads TGTGCCAGTAGTATTGGCGGAAGTGGTGGCACTGAAGCTTTCTTT.

The chain uses TRBV4-3 and TRBJ1-1, with 7 nucleotides matching TRBD1. J lost 0 bases, V lost 3 bases, and 4 bases had no gene match. There are 15 residues in the CDR3. Germline-derived CDR1 and CDR2 are LGHNA and YSLEER. This CDR3 reads CASSQVTGMNTEAFF. CDR3 bases: TGCGCCAGCAGCCAGGTGACAGGGATGAACACTGAAGCTTTCTTT.

The chain has TRBV19 and TRBJ2-5; a weak D match, TRBD1 (6 bases). Trimming stripped 7 bases from V and 5 bases from J, with 20 bases between. Germline CDR1 and CDR2: LNHDA and SQIVND (reference sequence). The CDR3 has 15 residues. The CDR3 DNA sequence: TGTGCCAGTATGTCCACGGACAGTCTTGCGGAGACCCAGTACTTC. Its protein product is CASMSTDSLAETQYF.

This chain links TRBV9 with TRBJ2-3; the D gene is possibly TRBD2 (5 bases). Per germline, CDR1 SGDLS and CDR2 YYNGEE. The CDR3 extends over 17 amino acids. The V gene lost 0 bases and the J gene lost 0 bases, with 14 bases spanning the gap. The CDR3 sequence: CASSVASGFGSTDTQYF. The CDR3 nucleotides are TGTGCCAGCAGCGTAGCGTCGGGGTTTGGAAGCACAGATACGCAGTATTTT.